This T cell receptor (beta chain) was sequenced during a study of tumor and adjacent non-tumor tissue in lung cancer. About the research overall: Histology: about a dozen adenocarcinoma, a couple of squamous cell carcinoma, 1 small cell lung cancer. Stage I to III disease affected ten to eleven men and roughly five women aged roughly 31 to 85.

There are 16 residues in the CDR3. The germline V gene has CDR1 MNHEY and CDR2 SVGAGI. The V end lost 2 bases, the J end lost 12 bases, and 25 bases lay between the germline ends. Three rounds of nested PCR, following a modified ARM-PCR protocol, produced the TCRbeta library. TCRdb reprocessed the multiplex PCR reads via MiXCR and lists one record per CDR3 protein. The data contain 90,000 to 110,000 distinct CDR3 sequences, approximately 71% of them singletons. Study-level findings and limits: Top 100 clones took a larger repertoire share in normal lung.

This sample's RNA came from whole unsorted tissue. A word on this clonotype: Antigen: not known. Given a much more abundant clone one base away, this may be a read error.

The chain combines TRBV6-5 with TRBJ1-2; D gene ambiguous. Specimen: lung tumor tissue. The clonotype originates from a woman aged 55-70 years with non-small cell lung cancer. CDR3 sequence (DNA): TGTGCCAGCAGTTACCAGTTACAGACTCCCCTTATTGCTAACACCTTC. It translates to CASSYQLQTPLIANTF.